The T cell receptor beta chain under discussion was sequenced for a study of CD8+CD57+ T cells in acquired aplastic anemia. This CDR3 comprises 15 residues. Germline lookup yields CDR1 SGHAT and CDR2 FQNNGV. V was clipped by 2 bases and J by 2 bases; unmatched bases: 5. Sequencing was done on patients that had shown CD8+CD57+ cell expansion by flow cytometry. A severe acquired aplastic anemia diagnosis applied to all patients. According to the study, genomic DNA was the template for TCR beta VDJ and CDR3 profiling. TCRdb reprocessed the reads via MiXCR and lists one record per CDR3 protein. The sample holds 200,000 or so distinct CDR3 sequences, approximately 51% seen once. Overall study results and limits: About 29 shared CD8+ CDR3s appeared highly expressed within patients' immunodominant clones.

Worth noting for this clonotype: The antigen remains unidentified.

Sequenced material: sorted CD4+, CD8+, or CD8+CD57+ T cells (not recorded which) from PBMCs. This clonotype was sampled from a human donor with aplastic anemia. This chain uses TRBV11-2 with TRBJ2-5; 7 nucleotides match TRBD2. The CDR3 coding sequence is TGTGCCAGCAGCTTAATAGCGGGTAAACAAGAGACCCAGTACTTC. Amino acids: CASSLIAGKQETQYF.